These T cell receptor beta chains were read from a single sample in a study of OX40 agonist ivuxolimab in advanced cancers. Libraries were prepared by immunoSEQ multiplex PCR; TCRdb keeps only in-frame clonotypes and omits some of them. The sample yields roughly 33,000 clones, roughly 89% seen once. The material sequenced was CD4+ or CD8+ T cells sorted from blood, taken in a trial of the OX40 agonist ivuxolimab. The source of these receptors is an adult with an advanced solid tumor such as melanoma, head and neck, liver or kidney cancer. The CDR3 runs from the conserved cysteine through the conserved F or W. D genes are given only for firm matches. Clone size, where shown, is once, few, many, or a class for clones that have expanded.

j_call | v_call | clone_size | d_call | cdr3_length | cdr3_aa | cdr3_nt
TRBJ2-1 | TRBV25-1 | NA | NA | 16 | CASRGGLHSSYNEQFF | TGTGCCAGCAGGGGGGGACTCCACAGCTCCTACAATGAGCAGTTCTTC
TRBJ1-5 | TRBV2 | NA | NA | 14 | CASSDRQSNQPQHF | TGTGCCAGCAGTGACAGACAAAGCAATCAGCCCCAGCATTTT
TRBJ2-3 | TRBV6-4 | NA | TRBD2 | 15 | CASRAGTNYADTQYF | TGTGCCAGCAGAGCCGGGACTAACTACGCAGATACGCAGTATTTT
TRBJ1-1 | TRBV5-4 | NA | NA | 15 | CASSLGGQGNTEAFF | TGTGCCAGCAGCTTGGGGGGGCAGGGGAACACTGAAGCTTTCTTT
TRBJ2-3 | TRBV7-8 | NA | NA | 13 | CASSSLTSDTQYF | TGTGCCAGCAGCTCACTTACTTCAGATACGCAGTATTTT
TRBJ2-3 | TRBV5-1 | NA | NA | 15 | CASSLAGPSTDTQYF | TGCGCCAGCAGCTTGGCCGGACCGAGCACAGATACGCAGTATTTT
TRBJ2-2 | TRBV15 | NA | TRBD2 | 16 | CATSRGLAGHTGELFF | TGTGCCACCAGCAGAGGTTTAGCGGGCCACACCGGGGAGCTGTTTTTT
TRBJ2-1 | TRBV7-6 | NA | TRBD1 | 20 | CASSPGPGQGAQSSYNEQFF | TGTGCCAGCAGCCCGGGGCCGGGACAGGGGGCCCAAAGCTCCTACAATGAGCAGTTCTTC
TRBJ1-5 | TRBV2 | NA | NA | 15 | CASSDGQAGNQPQHF | TGTGCCAGCAGTGACGGTCAGGCGGGCAATCAGCCCCAGCATTTT
TRBJ1-1 | TRBV6-5 | NA | NA | 13 | CASTMTGLGEAFF | TGTGCCAGCACCATGACAGGACTGGGGGAAGCTTTCTTT
TRBJ1-4 | TRBV18 | NA | NA | 14 | CASSPQQTNEKLFF | TGTGCCAGCTCACCACAGCAGACTAATGAAAAACTGTTTTTT
TRBJ2-1 | TRBV2 | NA | TRBD2 | 13 | CASIRGENNEQFF | TGTGCCAGCATCCGGGGGGAAAACAATGAGCAGTTCTTC
TRBJ1-1 | TRBV10-3 | NA | TRBD1 | 15 | CAISERGQGETEAFF | TGTGCCATCAGTGAGAGGGGACAGGGAGAAACTGAAGCTTTCTTT
TRBJ2-7 | TRBV5-4 | NA | NA | 13 | CASSLEGRDEQYF | TGTGCCAGCAGCTTGGAGGGGCGCGACGAGCAGTACTTC
TRBJ2-7 | TRBV6-1 | NA | TRBD2 | 13 | CAITSGESYEQYF | TGTGCCATAACTAGCGGGGAGTCCTACGAGCAGTACTTC
TRBJ2-6 | TRBV10-2 | NA | NA | 15 | CASRDARSGANVLTF | TGCGCCAGCCGGGACGCCCGCTCTGGGGCCAACGTCCTGACTTTC
TRBJ1-6 | TRBV7-9 | NA | NA | 15 | CASSPQRGYNSPLHF | TGTGCCAGCAGCCCCCAGCGGGGGTATAATTCACCCCTCCACTTT
TRBJ1-1 | TRBV4-2 | NA | NA | 15 | CASSQELGGYTEAFF | TGTGCCAGCAGCCAAGAACTGGGGGGGTACACTGAAGCTTTCTTT
TRBJ1-1 | TRBV4-1 | NA | NA | 15 | CASSQDVGPNTEAFF | TGCGCCAGCAGCCAAGATGTAGGGCCGAACACTGAAGCTTTCTTT
TRBJ2-4 | TRBV7-8 | NA | NA | 15 | CASSLVPDIRDIQYF | TGTGCCAGCAGCTTAGTCCCCGATATAAGGGACATTCAGTACTTC
TRBJ2-2 | TRBV29-1 | NA | NA | 11 | CSVVGNGELFF | TGCAGCGTTGTAGGTAACGGGGAGCTGTTTTTT
TRBJ2-7 | TRBV5-1 | NA | TRBD2 | 13 | CASGTSGSNEQYF | TGCGCCAGCGGAACTAGCGGGAGTAACGAGCAGTACTTC
TRBJ1-1 | TRBV2 | few | NA | 15 | CASSAGGPLNSEAFF | TGTGCCAGCAGTGCCGGGGGACCCCTAAACTCCGAAGCTTTCTTT